The 8 T cell receptor beta chains listed next were all sequenced from one sample in a study of T cells after yellow fever vaccination. One entry per CDR3 protein, called by TCRdb with MiXCR from the 5' RACE reads. The data show about 240,000 distinct CDR3 sequences, approximately 3.6% seen once. The sample here was PBMCs, taken 15 days after the yellow fever booster vaccination. These receptors all stem from a man between 18 and 29 years old who received the YFV17D yellow fever vaccine.

At least ten counts were recorded for this clonotype. The V call is TRBV29-1, the J call TRBJ2-4, with no clear D. CDR1 and CDR2 from the germline V gene are SQVTM and ANQGSEA. The CDR3 length is 12 residues. With 7 bases removed from V and 6 bases from J, the gap between germline ends came to 13 bases. The CDR3 is CSAEALPNIQYF. The CDR3 coding sequence is TGCAGCGCCGAGGCGCTCCCAAACATTCAGTACTTC.

This clonotype appeared many times. The chain employs TRBV7-3 and TRBJ2-3; D tentatively fits TRBD1 or TRBD2 (5 bases each). CDR3 size: 15 residues. The V end was cut by 5 bases, the J end by 0 bases, with 12 bases between. CDR1 and CDR2 (germline): SGHTA, FQGTGA. The CDR3 sequence: CASSLGTVSTDTQYF. CDR3 DNA: TGTGCCAGCAGCCTCGGGACGGTGAGCACAGATACGCAGTATTTT.

In this sample, this clonotype turned up many times. This chain joins TRBV6-5 and TRBJ2-5; 8 bases are shared with TRBD2. This CDR3 has 13 residues. V lost 2 bases and J lost 5; bases outside the gene matches: 1. Germline lookup yields CDR1 MNHEY and CDR2 SVGAGI. The CDR3 DNA is TGTGCCAGCAGTTACCGGGGGGGGGAGACCCAGTACTTC. The encoded protein is CASSYRGGETQYF.

This clonotype was recorded many times. This chain uses TRBV7-6 with TRBJ2-3, with D possibly being TRBD2 (5 bases). The CDR3 runs 11 residues. V was cut by 5 bases and J by 14 bases, with 14 bases left in between. CDR1 and CDR2 (germline): SGHVS, FNYEAQ. The CDR3 coding sequence is TGTGCCAGCAGCCTAAACGGGCGGGTGTATTTT. Residues: CASSLNGRVYF.

At least ten counts were recorded for this clonotype. The chain recombines TRBV4-2 with TRBJ2-1; 9 bases map to TRBD2. This CDR3 has 16 amino acids. CDR1 LGHNA and CDR2 YNFKEQ come from the germline V gene. V shed 0 bases, J shed 8 bases, and the junction held 8 bases outside the gene matches. CDR3 region: CASSQEFAGGPDEQFF. In DNA form, the CDR3 reads TGTGCCAGCAGCCAAGAATTTGCGGGGGGGCCCGATGAGCAGTTCTTC.

V is TRBV7-9 and J is TRBJ2-5, with D perhaps given as TRBD1 or TRBD2 (5 bases each). The CDR3 is made up of 14 amino acids. Germline assignment: CDR1 SEHNR and CDR2 FQNEAQ (reference sequence). The germline V and J ends were trimmed by 5 bases and 5 bases, with 15 bases remaining between them. CDR3 nucleotide sequence: TGTGCCAGCAGCCCTCAGGGAGTTGGGGAGACCCAGTACTTC. This translates into CASSPQGVGETQYF.

The rearrangement uses TRBV21-1 and TRBJ2-1; the D call TRBD2 from the table was never checked on the DNA. TRBV21-1 is flagged as a pseudogene. The CDR3 sequence is 14 residues long. DNA of the CDR3: TGTGCCAGCCCGTCGGGGGGCCCGTACAATGAGCAGTTCTTC. Residues: CASPSGGPYNEQFF.

This clonotype was counted a few times. The V and J genes are TRBV6-5 and TRBJ2-1; TRBD1 matches 7 bases. CDR3 length: 12 residues. V shed 5 bases and J 7 bases; nucleotides not matched to a gene: 2. Germline values: CDR1 MNHEY, CDR2 SVGAGI. In nucleotides, the CDR3 is TGTGCCAGCAGTGAACAGGGGAATGAGCAGTTCTTC. Translation: CASSEQGNEQFF.